Listed here are 32 T cell receptor beta chains from one sample, sequenced in a study of beta chain features in type 1 diabetes. The sequenced template was cDNA made from the entire isolated RNA. Using immunoSEQ multiplex PCR, the repertoire was profiled, and TCRdb retains in-frame clones only, with some absent. Of 850,000 to 900,000 clones in the sample, roughly 15% were seen once. The sequenced material came from naive CD4+ T cells from blood. These receptors all stem from a woman aged 18-29 years in good health.

V gene TRBV7-3 combines with J gene TRBJ2-5; 7 bases map to TRBD1. J was trimmed by 5 bases and V by 5 bases; bases with no gene match: 5. In germline, CDR1 is SGHTA, CDR2 FQGTGA. The CDR3 contains 13 residues. The CDR3 is CASSGQARETQYF. The CDR3 DNA follows: TGTGCCAGCAGCGGACAGGCTCGGGAGACCCAGTACTTC.

This clone was observed a handful of times. This chain's CDR3 is CASSFVAQPQYF. CDR3 in DNA: TGTGCCAGCAGCTTTGTCGCACAGCCGCAGTATTTT. The V and J genes are TRBV7-8 and TRBJ2-3; D uncertain. V was shortened by 3 bases and J by 10 bases, with 11 bases between the two germline ends. CDR3 size: 12 residues. Germline V gives CDR1 SGHVS, CDR2 FQNEAQ. The full variable domain, rest sourced from reference TRBV7-8 and TRBJ2-3, is GAGVSQSPRYKVAKRGQDVALRCDPISGHVSLFWYQQALGQGPEFLTYFQNEAQLDKSGLPSDRFFAERPEGSVSTLKIQRTQQEDSAVYLCASSFVAQPQYFGPGTRLTVL.

This chain joins TRBV5-1 and TRBJ2-3; tentatively, D is TRBD1 (5 bases). This CDR3 has 13 amino acids. With 3 bases removed from V and 5 bases from J, the gap between germline ends came to 10 bases. Germline-derived CDR1 and CDR2 are SGHRS and YFSETQ. This CDR3 reads CASSSGSRDTQYF. CDR3 DNA sequence: TGCGCCAGCAGCTCAGGGTCTAGAGATACGCAGTATTTT.

V usage is TRBV6-1 and J usage is TRBJ2-7; TRBD1 or TRBD2 may be the D gene (5 bases each). CDR1 and CDR2 (germline): MNHNS, SASEGT. This CDR3 spans 14 amino acids. V was clipped by 4 bases and J by 4 bases, with 14 bases between them. The CDR3 coding sequence is TGTGCCAGCAGTGCAACGGGACGCCCTTACGAGCAGTACTTC. Protein: CASSATGRPYEQYF.

The V and J genes are TRBV7-3 and TRBJ2-1; TRBD2 agrees at 7 bases. CDR3 length: 15 amino acids. V lost 4 bases and J lost 7; bases outside the gene matches: 10. Looked up from germline, CDR1 is SGHTA and CDR2 is FQGTGA. The CDR3 spells CASSSVGLGANEQFF. The CDR3 region has the DNA TGTGCCAGCAGCTCCGTTGGACTAGGCGCTAATGAGCAGTTCTTC.

The rearrangement uses TRBV27 and TRBJ2-2, with TRBD1 identical over 9 bases. The V segment lost 6 bases and the J segment 5 bases; nucleotides outside the gene matches: 7. CDR1 and CDR2 from the germline V gene are MNHEY and SMNVEV (reference sequence). The CDR3 extends over 15 amino acids. Written as DNA, the CDR3 is TGTGCCAGCAGCCACAGGGGGCGAGGGACCGGGGAGCTGTTTTTT. Translated: CASSHRGRGTGELFF.

This clone was detected a few times. CDR3 in DNA: TGTGCCAGCAGTTTTTTCCTAGGGGTCTCTGGGGCCAACGTCCTGACTTTC. Encoded protein: CASSFFLGVSGANVLTF. The genes are TRBV28 and TRBJ2-6, with D possibly TRBD1 on 5 matching bases. V lost 3 bases and J 0 bases, leaving 12 bases between the germline ends. Germline-derived CDR1 and CDR2 are MDHEN and SYDVKM. The CDR3 is made up of 17 amino acids.

This rearrangement joins TRBV5-4 to TRBJ1-2; 8 nucleotides align to TRBD1. V lost 0 bases and J lost 3; bases outside the gene matches: 4. The V gene's germline CDR1 is SGHNT and CDR2 YYREEE (reference sequence). This CDR3 has 15 amino acids. The CDR3 sequence: CASSLGQGWDYGYTF. The CDR3 nucleotides read TGTGCCAGCAGCTTGGGACAGGGGTGGGACTATGGCTACACCTTC.

This chain joins TRBV5-4 and TRBJ1-4; possibly TRBD1 for D (5 bases). Between the trimmed V and J ends, which lost 3 bases and 8 bases, there was a span of 11 bases. The CDR3 covers 13 residues. The V gene's germline CDR1 is SGHNT and CDR2 YYREEE (reference sequence). The CDR3 DNA sequence: TGTGCCAGCAGCTGGGCGGGGCGGGAAAAACTGTTTTTT. Translation: CASSWAGREKLFF. The entire variable domain, with the rest obtained from reference TRBV5-4 and TRBJ1-4, is as follows: ETGVTQSPTHLIKTRGQQVTLRCSSQSGHNTVSWYQQALGQGPQFIFQYYREEENGRGNFPPRFSGLQFPNYSSELNVNALELDDSALYLCASSWAGREKLFFGSGTQLSVL.

The V call is TRBV28, the J call TRBJ2-5; 8 nucleotides align to TRBD2. This CDR3 contains 19 residues. Germline CDR1 is MDHEN and CDR2 is SYDVKM. Trimming at V came to 6 bases and at J to 0 bases, leaving 18 bases not matched to a gene. CDR3 sequence: CASRHLSRPGLGYQETQYF. CDR3 in DNA: TGTGCCAGCAGACACCTCTCTAGACCGGGACTAGGGTACCAAGAGACCCAGTACTTC.

A few counts support this clone. This chain links TRBV4-3 with TRBJ2-1; 9 bases are a match to TRBD2. V was clipped by 5 bases and J by 5 bases; unmatched bases: 7. Germline-derived CDR1 and CDR2 are LGHNA and YSLEER. The CDR3 spans 15 residues. In nucleotides, the CDR3 is TGCGCCAGCAGCGCCAGTCTAGCGGGAAACAATGAGCAGTTCTTC. This sequence encodes CASSASLAGNNEQFF.

In this sample, this clone turned up a few times. This chain connects TRBV4-1 to TRBJ2-1; 11 nucleotides agree with TRBD2. The J segment lost 7 bases and the V segment lost 5 bases, leaving 7 bases of the junction unmatched. The CDR3 has 15 amino acids. CDR1 is MGHRA, CDR2 YSYEKL, per germline. The CDR3 sequence: CASSKLAGDLNEQFF. In nucleotides, the CDR3 is TGCGCCAGCAGCAAACTAGCGGGAGATCTAAATGAGCAGTTCTTC.

The chain employs TRBV6-6 and TRBJ2-5, with D maybe TRBD1 (5 bases). Trimming took 4 bases from V and 2 from J, leaving 14 bases between them. Germline V gene lookup returns CDR1 MNHNY and CDR2 SVGAGI (reference sequence). This CDR3 contains 15 residues. The CDR3 DNA reads TGTGCCAGCAGTTTCTCCAGGGCCTCACAAGAGACCCAGTACTTC. Residues: CASSFSRASQETQYF.

This clone was seen more than once but under ten times. This sequence joins TRBV5-6 and TRBJ1-5; a weak D match, TRBD1 (5 bases). Trimming removed 0 bases from V and 3 bases from J, with 7 bases in between. The CDR3 is 14 residues long. CDR1 is SGHDT, CDR2 YYEEEE, per germline. CDR3 residues: CASSLGQHNQPQHF. CDR3 nucleotides: TGTGCCAGCAGCTTGGGACAGCACAATCAGCCCCAGCATTTT.

The table lists this clone with a few counts. The gene calls are TRBV5-5 and TRBJ2-1, with 10 bases lining up with TRBD2. The CDR3 is 15 amino acids. CDR1 and CDR2 from the germline V gene are SGHKS and YYEKEE (reference sequence). The V and J ends lost 0 bases and 10 bases, in that order; junction bases with no gene match: 7. The CDR3, as DNA: TGTGCCAGCAGCTTGGTAGGGACTAGCGAACGGGAGCAGTTCTTC. Its protein product is CASSLVGTSEREQFF.

This chain links TRBV28 with TRBJ1-1; D gene ambiguous. The CDR3 is made up of 12 amino acids. V was shortened by 7 bases and J by 7 bases, with 13 bases between the two germline ends. Germline V gives CDR1 MDHEN, CDR2 SYDVKM. Written as DNA, the CDR3 is TGTGCCAGCACTCTGGCCTTTGGTGAAGCTTTCTTT. Protein product: CASTLAFGEAFF.

This clone has more than one count but fewer than ten. The chain recombines TRBV5-5 with TRBJ2-7, with no clear D. The germline V gene encodes CDR1 SGHKS and CDR2 YYEKEE (reference sequence). Trimming took off 0 bases at V and 0 bases at J, with 7 bases between the two ends. The CDR3 covers 14 residues. CDR3 coding DNA: TGTGCCAGCAGCTTGGTTGCCCGCTCCTACGAGCAGTACTTC. Translation: CASSLVARSYEQYF.

This clone has just a few counts. The V gene is TRBV4-3, the J gene TRBJ2-1; D ambiguous. The germline V and J ends were trimmed by 5 bases and 11 bases, with 10 bases remaining between them. The germline V gene has CDR1 LGHNA and CDR2 YSLEER. CDR3 length: 11 amino acids. The CDR3 reads CASSEKPQQFF. The CDR3 nucleotides are TGCGCCAGCAGCGAAAAACCCCAGCAGTTCTTC.

This clone showed up just a few times. This rearrangement joins TRBV10-3 to TRBJ1-1; TRBD1 matches 7 bases. The CDR3 has 12 residues. Germline-derived CDR1 and CDR2 are ENHRY and SYGVKD. V trimming: 7 bases; J trimming: 7 bases; junction bases outside the gene matches: 6. The CDR3 loop reads CAITGGGGEAFF. The CDR3 DNA follows: TGTGCCATCACAGGGGGTGGGGGTGAAGCTTTCTTT.

This clone has a handful of counts. This chain joins TRBV7-3 and TRBJ2-1; 7 bases match TRBD2. Germline CDR1 SGHTA, CDR2 FQGTGA. This CDR3 spans 14 amino acids. V was clipped by 5 bases and J by 9 bases; unmatched bases: 10. CDR3 bases: TGTGCCAGCAGCCCAACCACTAGCGAATCTGAGCAGTTCTTC. It is translated as CASSPTTSESEQFF.

This clone was observed a few times. Other DNA sequences within the sample encode an identical CDR3. The chain links TRBV7-9 to TRBJ2-1; tentatively, D is TRBD1 (5 bases). V was trimmed by 3 bases and J by 0 bases, leaving 9 bases between them. Germline CDR1 is SEHNR and CDR2 is FQNEAQ (reference sequence). There are 15 residues in the CDR3. The CDR3 spells CASSLGQGSYNEQFF. DNA for the CDR3: TGTGCCAGCAGCTTGGGGCAGGGCTCCTACAATGAGCAGTTCTTC.

The chain recombines TRBV5-8 with TRBJ2-5; 8 bases align to TRBD2. CDR1 and CDR2 (germline): SGHTS, YDEGEE. Trimming at V came to 4 bases and at J to 2 bases, leaving 13 bases not matched to a gene. This CDR3 is built from 17 residues. The CDR3 DNA reads as TGTGCCAGCAGCCCTGGAGCCTCAGCGGGAGTTCAAGAGACCCAGTACTTC. Translated, it gives CASSPGASAGVQETQYF.

The chain uses TRBV20-1 and TRBJ2-7; 9 positions agree with TRBD1. The CDR3 length is 11 residues. The germline gives CDR1 DFQATT, CDR2 SNEGSKA (reference sequence). V shed 7 bases, J shed 7 bases, and the junction held 5 bases outside the gene matches. The DNA of the CDR3 is TGCAGTGGACAGGGGGTTTGGGAGCAGTACTTC. Translation: CSGQGVWEQYF.

CDR3 residues: CASSLEELAGGDTQYF. In DNA form, the CDR3 reads TGTGCCAGCAGTCTTGAGGAATTAGCGGGAGGTGATACGCAGTATTTT. This sequence joins TRBV28 and TRBJ2-3, with TRBD2 identical over 10 bases. The CDR3 runs 16 residues. Germline V gene lookup returns CDR1 MDHEN and CDR2 SYDVKM. Losses at the gene ends were 5 bases for V and 6 bases for J; bases not matched to a gene: 11. Full variable domain (missing parts from reference TRBV28 and TRBJ2-3): DVKVTQSSRYLVKRTGEKVFLECVQDMDHENMFWYRQDPGLGLRLIYFSYDVKMKEKGDIPEGYSVSREKKERFSLILESASTNQTSMYLCASSLEELAGGDTQYFGPGTRLTVL.

The chain links TRBV7-4 to TRBJ2-7; the match to TRBD2 covers 11 bases. Germline V gives CDR1 SGHVT, CDR2 SQSDAQ. This CDR3 is 18 amino acids long. Germline trimming cut 3 bases from V and 4 bases from J; bases unmatched to any gene: 14. The CDR3 DNA follows: TGTGCCAGCAGCTTCACCAGACTAGCGGGAAGTACGTGGTACGAGCAGTACTTC. This sequence encodes CASSFTRLAGSTWYEQYF.

The table lists this clone with a few counts. Other DNA variants within this sample encode the same CDR3. The V and J genes are TRBV9 and TRBJ2-7; D is perhaps TRBD1 or TRBD2 (5 bases each). The germline CDR1 and CDR2 sequences are SGDLS and YYNGEE. Trimming cost V 3 bases and J 2 bases, with 12 bases left between them. CDR3 size: 14 residues. CDR3 protein: CASSAGTGTYEQYF. The CDR3 nucleotides are TGTGCCAGCAGCGCCGGGACCGGTACCTACGAGCAGTACTTC.

The J gene is TRBJ1-5, the V gene TRBV19, with unresolved D. Trimming pared 1 base from V and 3 bases from J, leaving 7 bases between. In germline, CDR1 is LNHDA, CDR2 SQIVND (reference sequence). The CDR3 runs 14 residues. In DNA form, the CDR3 reads TGTGCCAGTAGTATAGCAGCTTCCAATCAGCCCCAGCATTTT. It specifies CASSIAASNQPQHF.

The V and J genes are TRBV6-1 and TRBJ1-5; D ambiguous. The CDR3 is made up of 11 amino acids. V lost 4 bases to trimming and J lost 5 bases, with 3 bases between them. The germline V gene encodes CDR1 MNHNS and CDR2 SASEGT. The chain's CDR3 is CASSADQPQHF. CDR3 nucleotides: TGTGCCAGCAGTGCGGATCAGCCCCAGCATTTT.

This clone was found once. The chain links TRBV4-2 to TRBJ1-5; tentative D call: TRBD1 (5 bases). The CDR3 totals 16 residues. Germline V gene lookup returns CDR1 LGHNA and CDR2 YNFKEQ. V shed 1 base and J shed 0 bases, with 10 bases lying between them. Here the CDR3 DNA reads TGTGCCAGCAGCCAAGCTCAGGGAAATAGCAATCAGCCCCAGCATTTT. Translation gives CASSQAQGNSNQPQHF.

This rearrangement joins TRBV9 to TRBJ2-7; 9 nucleotides align to TRBD1. Trimming took 4 bases from V and 2 from J; bases not matched to a gene: 13. CDR3 size: 17 residues. The germline gives CDR1 SGDLS, CDR2 YYNGEE. Written as DNA, the CDR3 is TGTGCCAGCAGCCCAGCGCGGGGACAGGGAAGGCCCTACGAGCAGTACTTC. Protein sequence: CASSPARGQGRPYEQYF.

This clone was seen more than once but under ten times. The chain employs TRBV9 and TRBJ2-1; D is undetermined. Germline CDR1 reads SGDLS; CDR2 reads YYNGEE. Trimming stripped 0 bases from V and 7 bases from J, with 17 bases between. The length of the CDR3 is 16 residues. CDR3 amino acids: CASSVGSVPGRNEQFF. CDR3 in DNA: TGTGCCAGCAGCGTAGGATCTGTACCTGGGCGGAATGAGCAGTTCTTC.

This clone has only a few counts. This chain uses TRBV7-9 with TRBJ2-1, with D tentatively TRBD1 (6 bases). From germline, CDR1 is SEHNR and CDR2 FQNEAQ (reference sequence). This CDR3 region has 14 residues. Trimming removed 4 bases from V and 4 bases from J, with 11 bases in between. The CDR3 spells CASSSAGTYNEQFF. In nucleotides, the CDR3 is TGTGCCAGCAGCTCGGCAGGGACATACAATGAGCAGTTCTTC. Using reference TRBV7-9 and TRBJ2-1 for the parts outside the CDR3, the full variable domain is DTGVSQNPRHKITKRGQNVTFRCDPISEHNRLYWYRQTLGQGPEFLTYFQNEAQLEKSRLLSDRFSAERPKGSFSTLEIQRTEQGDSAMYLCASSSAGTYNEQFFGPGTRLTVL.